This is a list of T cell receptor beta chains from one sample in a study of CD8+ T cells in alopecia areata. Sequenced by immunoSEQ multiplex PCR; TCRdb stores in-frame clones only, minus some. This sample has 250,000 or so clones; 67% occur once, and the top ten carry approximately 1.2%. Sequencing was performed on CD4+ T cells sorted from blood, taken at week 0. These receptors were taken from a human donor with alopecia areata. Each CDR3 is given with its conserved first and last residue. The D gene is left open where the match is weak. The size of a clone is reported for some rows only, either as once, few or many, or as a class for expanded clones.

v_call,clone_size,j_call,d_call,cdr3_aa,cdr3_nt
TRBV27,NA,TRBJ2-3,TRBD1,CASSRDRATDTQYF,TGTGCCAGCAGCCGGGACAGGGCCACAGATACGCAGTATTTT
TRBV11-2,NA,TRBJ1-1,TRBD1,CASSLTGRYMNTEAFF,TGTGCCAGCAGCTTGACAGGGCGGTACATGAACACTGAAGCTTTCTTT
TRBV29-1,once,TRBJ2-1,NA,CSVDYRGSSYNEQFF,TGCAGCGTTGATTATCGGGGGAGCTCCTACAATGAGCAGTTCTTC
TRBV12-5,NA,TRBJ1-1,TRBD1,CASAPTGVGTEAFF,TGTGCTAGTGCCCCGACAGGGGTAGGGACTGAAGCTTTCTTT
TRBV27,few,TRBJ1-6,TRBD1,CASSLQGVGDLPLHF,TGTGCCAGCAGTTTACAGGGGGTGGGGGACTTACCCCTCCACTTT
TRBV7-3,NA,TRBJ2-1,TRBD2,CASTLSGSGNNEQFF,TGTGCCAGCACCCTCTCCGGTAGCGGGAACAATGAGCAGTTCTTC
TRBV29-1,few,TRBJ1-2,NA,CSVADGGYTF,TGCAGCGTTGCGGACGGTGGCTACACCTTC
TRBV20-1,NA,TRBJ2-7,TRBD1,CSGGTAYEQYF,TGCAGTGGAGGGACAGCGTACGAGCAGTACTTC
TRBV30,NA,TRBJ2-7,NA,CASSPGVGGEQYF,TGTGCCTCCTCCCCGGGGGTCGGGGGCGAGCAGTACTTC
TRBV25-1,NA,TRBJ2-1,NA,CASSEGAGYEQFF,TGTGCCAGCAGTGAAGGCGCAGGGTATGAGCAGTTCTTC
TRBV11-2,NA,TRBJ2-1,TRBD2,CASRRPGREQYNEQFF,TGTGCCAGCCGTCGACCGGGGAGGGAGCAATACAATGAGCAGTTCTTC
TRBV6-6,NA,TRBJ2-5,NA,CASTLTGDRAQYF,TGTGCCAGCACCCTTACAGGAGACCGGGCCCAGTACTTC
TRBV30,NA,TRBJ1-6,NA,CAWSYDSLNSPLHF,TGTGCCTGGAGTTATGACAGTCTTAATTCACCCCTCCACTTT
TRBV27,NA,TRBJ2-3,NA,CASSFRGGDTQYF,TGTGCCAGCAGTTTCAGGGGCGGCGATACGCAGTATTTT
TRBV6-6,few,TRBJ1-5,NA,CASSTPTAYQPQHF,TGTGCCAGCAGTACTCCGACAGCCTATCAGCCCCAGCATTTT
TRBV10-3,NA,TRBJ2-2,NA,CAISGSGAGELFF,TGTGCCATCAGTGGAAGTGGAGCCGGGGAGCTGTTTTTT
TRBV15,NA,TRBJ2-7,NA,CATSPAGSSSYEQYF,TGTGCCACCAGCCCCGCGGGGTCTAGCTCCTACGAGCAGTACTTC
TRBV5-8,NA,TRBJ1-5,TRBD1,CASSPRGQPQHF,TGTGCCAGCAGCCCCAGGGGGCAGCCCCAGCATTTT
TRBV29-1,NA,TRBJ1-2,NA,CSVVVGYGYTF,TGCAGCGTTGTGGTCGGCTATGGCTACACCTTC
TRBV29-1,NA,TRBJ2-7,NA,CSVVSVQTTYEQYF,TGCAGCGTTGTTTCGGTACAGACTACCTACGAGCAGTACTTC
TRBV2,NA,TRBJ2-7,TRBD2,CASSVGEGFEQYF,TGTGCCAGCAGTGTAGGGGAGGGTTTCGAGCAGTACTTC
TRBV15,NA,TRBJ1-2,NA,CATSREVWEDGYTF,TGTGCCACCAGCAGAGAGGTCTGGGAAGATGGCTACACCTTC
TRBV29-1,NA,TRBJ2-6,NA,CSVGNGGSGANVLTF,TGCAGCGTTGGGAACGGAGGCTCTGGGGCCAACGTCCTGACTTTC
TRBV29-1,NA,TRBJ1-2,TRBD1,CSVEESEGASGYTF,TGCAGCGTTGAGGAATCGGAGGGGGCAAGTGGCTACACCTTC
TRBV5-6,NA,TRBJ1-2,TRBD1,CASSPTGGQRGYTF,TGTGCCAGCAGCCCGACAGGGGGGCAGCGTGGCTACACCTTC
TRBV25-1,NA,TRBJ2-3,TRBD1,CASGLWTGSTDTQYF,TGTGCCAGCGGACTATGGACAGGGAGCACAGATACGCAGTATTTT
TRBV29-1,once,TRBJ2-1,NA,CSVRPNNEQFF,TGCAGCGTTCGCCCAAACAATGAGCAGTTCTTC
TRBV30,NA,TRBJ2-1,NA,CAWSRQYNEQFF,TGTGCCTGGAGCCGACAATACAATGAGCAGTTCTTC
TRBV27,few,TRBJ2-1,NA,CASSFTTGGRLEQFF,TGTGCCAGCAGTTTTACCACCGGGGGTCGGCTTGAGCAGTTCTTC
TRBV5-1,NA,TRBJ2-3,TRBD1,CASSSLGQGVVSTDTQYF,TGCGCCAGCAGCTCCTTGGGACAGGGGGTAGTTAGCACAGATACGCAGTATTTT
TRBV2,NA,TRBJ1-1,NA,CASSEGRTNTEAFF,TGTGCCAGCAGTGAAGGGCGGACGAACACTGAAGCTTTCTTT
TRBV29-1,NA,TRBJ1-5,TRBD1,CSVGGGTGDQPQHF,TGCAGCGTGGGGGGAGGGACAGGGGATCAGCCCCAGCATTTT
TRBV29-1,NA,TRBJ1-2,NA,CSVSIVYGYTF,TGCAGCGTTTCCATAGTCTATGGCTACACCTTC
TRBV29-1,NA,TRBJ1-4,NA,CSVLGAAERKLFF,TGCAGCGTCCTCGGGGCAGCGGAAAGGAAACTGTTTTTT
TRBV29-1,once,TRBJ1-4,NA,CSVEGEVREKLFF,TGCAGCGTTGAAGGGGAGGTTCGGGAAAAACTGTTTTTT
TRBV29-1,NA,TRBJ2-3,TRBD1,CSTKTGTDTQYF,TGCAGCACTAAGACAGGGACCGATACGCAGTATTTT
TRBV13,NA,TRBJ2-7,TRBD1,CASSAPFGDRAHEQYF,TGTGCCAGCAGCGCCCCTTTTGGGGACAGGGCCCACGAGCAGTACTTC
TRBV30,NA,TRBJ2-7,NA,CAWSSWQEQYF,TGTGCCTGGAGTAGCTGGCAGGAGCAGTACTTC
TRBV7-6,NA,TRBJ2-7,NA,CASSLGTKGTYFYEQYF,TGTGCCAGCAGCTTAGGTACCAAGGGGACCTATTTCTACGAGCAGTACTTC
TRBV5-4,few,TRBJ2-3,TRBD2,CASSWWERGTDTQYF,TGTGCCAGCAGCTGGTGGGAGCGGGGGACAGATACGCAGTATTTT
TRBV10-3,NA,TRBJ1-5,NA,CAIGDNQPQHF,TGTGCCATCGGAGACAATCAGCCCCAGCATTTT
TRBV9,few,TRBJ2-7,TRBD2,CASSVSGVSYEQYF,TGTGCCAGCAGCGTTAGCGGGGTATCCTACGAGCAGTACTTC
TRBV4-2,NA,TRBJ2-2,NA,CASSQELGRPNTGELFF,TGTGCCAGCAGCCAAGAGCTGGGACGTCCGAACACCGGGGAGCTGTTTTTT